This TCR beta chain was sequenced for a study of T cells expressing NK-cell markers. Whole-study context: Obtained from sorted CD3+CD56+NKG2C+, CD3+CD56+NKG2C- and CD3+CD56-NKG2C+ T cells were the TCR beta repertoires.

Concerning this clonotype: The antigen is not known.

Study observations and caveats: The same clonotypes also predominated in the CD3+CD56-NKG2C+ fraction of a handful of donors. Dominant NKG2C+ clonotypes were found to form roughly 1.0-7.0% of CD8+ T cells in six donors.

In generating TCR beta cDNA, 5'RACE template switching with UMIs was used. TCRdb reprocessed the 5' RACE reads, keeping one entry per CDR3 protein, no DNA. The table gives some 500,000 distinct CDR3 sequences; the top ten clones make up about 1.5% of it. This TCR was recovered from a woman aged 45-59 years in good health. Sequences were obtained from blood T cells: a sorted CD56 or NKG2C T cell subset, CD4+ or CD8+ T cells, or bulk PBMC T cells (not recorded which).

CDR3 sequence reads: CSVARDRVWADTQYF. This chain joins TRBV29-1 and TRBJ2-3; the TCRdb D gene call, TRBD1, has no DNA to confirm it. Germline V gene data show CDR1 as SQVTM and CDR2 as ANQGSEA. The CDR3 loop spans 15 amino acids.